This TCR beta chain was captured in a study of regulatory T cells in long-lasting Graves disease. The CDR3 runs to 17 residues. With 2 bases removed from V and 4 bases from J, the gap between germline ends came to 17 bases. With iRepertoire HTBI primers and Arm-PCR of CDR3 regions, TCR beta libraries were built. MiXCR was run by TCRdb on the multiplex PCR reads, yielding one entry per CDR3 protein. This sample has 680,000 or so distinct CDR3 sequences, with approximately 15% found just once. Many counts were recorded for this clonotype. Time point here: newly diagnosed GD, antithyroid drugs for less than 3 months. Scientists built the TCR library using RNA that was extracted from PBMCs. This same sample was also taken into another study, of T cells in Graves' hyperthyroidism and ophthalmopathy.

The receptor comes from a woman aged 25 to 39 with Graves disease. Material: peripheral blood mononuclear cells (PBMCs), obtained at new diagnosis, from a patient treated with antithyroid drugs. The V gene is TRBV12-3 or TRBV12-4, the J gene TRBJ1-4; TRBD1 is a possible D gene (5 bases). This chain's CDR3 is CASSLRFPGRGNEKLFF. In nucleotides, the CDR3 is TGTGCCAGCAGTTTAAGGTTCCCGGGACGAGGTAATGAAAAACTGTTTTTT.